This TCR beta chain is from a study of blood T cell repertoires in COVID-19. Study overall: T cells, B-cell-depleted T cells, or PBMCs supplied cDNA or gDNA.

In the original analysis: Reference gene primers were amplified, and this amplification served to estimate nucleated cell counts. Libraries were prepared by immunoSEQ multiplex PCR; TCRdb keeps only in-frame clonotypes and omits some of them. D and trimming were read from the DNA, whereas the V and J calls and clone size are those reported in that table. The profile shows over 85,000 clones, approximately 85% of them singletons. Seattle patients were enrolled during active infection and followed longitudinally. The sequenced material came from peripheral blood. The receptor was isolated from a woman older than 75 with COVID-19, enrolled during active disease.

The CDR3 reads CASSPGQRNTGELFF. The CDR3 nucleotides are TGTGCCAGCAGCCCGGGACAGAGGAACACCGGGGAGCTGTTTTTT. The chain joins TRBV3-1 (or the pseudogene TRBV3-2) to TRBJ2-2; 7 nucleotides align to TRBD1. Germline trimming cut 4 bases from V and 1 base from J; bases unmatched to any gene: 3. The CDR3 has 15 residues. Germline V gives CDR1 LGHDT, CDR2 YNNKEL (reference sequence).